What follows is one TCR beta chain and its context. Method: immunoSEQ multiplex PCR; TCRdb's copy keeps in-frame clones and lacks some. Among 350,000 or so clones listed, almost 90% were seen once. These data originate in a study of blood T cell repertoires in COVID-19. CDR3 length: 15 residues. Germline CDR1 and CDR2: SGHRS and YFSETQ. The ends were cut back, 3 bases at V and 10 bases at J, with 17 bases in the middle. This TCR was recovered from a woman aged 25 to 45 who had been exposed to COVID-19. The chain joins TRBV5-1 to TRBJ1-6; D gene ambiguous. Specimen: PBMCs or T cells enriched from blood (not recorded which). This CDR3 reads CASSSTWEDTSPLHF. The DNA of the CDR3 is TGCGCCAGCAGCTCGACCTGGGAGGATACGTCACCCCTCCACTTT.